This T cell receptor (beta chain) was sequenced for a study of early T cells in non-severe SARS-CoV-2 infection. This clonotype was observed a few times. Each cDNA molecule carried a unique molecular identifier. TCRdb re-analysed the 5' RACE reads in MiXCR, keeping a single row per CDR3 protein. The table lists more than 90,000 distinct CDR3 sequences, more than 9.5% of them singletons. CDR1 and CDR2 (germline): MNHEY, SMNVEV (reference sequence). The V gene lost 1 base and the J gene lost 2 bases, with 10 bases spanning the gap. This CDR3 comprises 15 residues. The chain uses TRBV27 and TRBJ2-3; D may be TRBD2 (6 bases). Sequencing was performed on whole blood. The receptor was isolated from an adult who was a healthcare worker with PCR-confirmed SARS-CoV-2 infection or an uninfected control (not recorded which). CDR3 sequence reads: CASSLFAGHTDTQYF. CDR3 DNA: TGTGCCAGCAGTTTATTTGCGGGGCACACAGATACGCAGTATTTT.